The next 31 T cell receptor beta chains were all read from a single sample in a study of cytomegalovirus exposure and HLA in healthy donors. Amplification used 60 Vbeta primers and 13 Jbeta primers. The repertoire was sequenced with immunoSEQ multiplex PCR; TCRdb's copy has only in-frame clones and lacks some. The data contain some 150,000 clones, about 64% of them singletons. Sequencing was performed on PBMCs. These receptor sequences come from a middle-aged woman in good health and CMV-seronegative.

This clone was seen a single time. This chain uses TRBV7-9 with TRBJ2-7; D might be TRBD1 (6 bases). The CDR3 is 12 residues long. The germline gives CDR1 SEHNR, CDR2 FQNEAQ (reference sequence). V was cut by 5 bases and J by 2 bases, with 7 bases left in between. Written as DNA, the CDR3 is TGTGCCAGCAGCCGGACAGCCTACGAGCAGTACTTC. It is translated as CASSRTAYEQYF.

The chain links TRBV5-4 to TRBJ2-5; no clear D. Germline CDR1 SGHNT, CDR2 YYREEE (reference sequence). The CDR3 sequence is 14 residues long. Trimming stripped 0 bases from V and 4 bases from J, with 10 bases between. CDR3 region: CASSLEVSTETQYF. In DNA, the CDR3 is TGTGCCAGCAGCTTGGAGGTTAGCACAGAGACCCAGTACTTC.

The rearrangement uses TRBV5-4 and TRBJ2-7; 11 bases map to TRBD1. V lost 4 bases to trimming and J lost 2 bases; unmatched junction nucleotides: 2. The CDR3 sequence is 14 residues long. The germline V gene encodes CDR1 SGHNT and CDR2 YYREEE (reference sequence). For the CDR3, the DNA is TGTGCCAGCAGCCTGGGACAGGGGGCCTACGAGCAGTACTTC. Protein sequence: CASSLGQGAYEQYF. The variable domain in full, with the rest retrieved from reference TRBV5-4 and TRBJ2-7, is ETGVTQSPTHLIKTRGQQVTLRCSSQSGHNTVSWYQQALGQGPQFIFQYYREEENGRGNFPPRFSGLQFPNYSSELNVNALELDDSALYLCASSLGQGAYEQYFGPGTRLTVT.

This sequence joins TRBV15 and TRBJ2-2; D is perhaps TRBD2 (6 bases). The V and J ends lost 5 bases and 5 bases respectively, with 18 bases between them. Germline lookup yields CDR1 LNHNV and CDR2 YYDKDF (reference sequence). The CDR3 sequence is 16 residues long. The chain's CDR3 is CATSSIRAGRTGELFF. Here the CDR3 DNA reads TGTGCCACCAGCTCCATCAGGGCAGGGAGGACCGGGGAGCTGTTTTTT.

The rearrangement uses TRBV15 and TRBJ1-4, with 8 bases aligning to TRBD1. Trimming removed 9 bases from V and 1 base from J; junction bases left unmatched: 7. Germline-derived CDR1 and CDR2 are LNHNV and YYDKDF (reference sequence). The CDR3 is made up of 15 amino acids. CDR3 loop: CATSDRVGTNEKLFF. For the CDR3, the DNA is TGTGCCACTTCGGACAGGGTTGGAACTAATGAAAAACTGTTTTTT.

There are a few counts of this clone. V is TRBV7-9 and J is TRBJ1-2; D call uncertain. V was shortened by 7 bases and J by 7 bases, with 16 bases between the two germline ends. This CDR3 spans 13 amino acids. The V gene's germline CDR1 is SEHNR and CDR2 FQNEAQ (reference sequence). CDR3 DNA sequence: TGTGCCAGCAACGAGAACTCGGCGGGTGGCTACACCTTC. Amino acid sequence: CASNENSAGGYTF.

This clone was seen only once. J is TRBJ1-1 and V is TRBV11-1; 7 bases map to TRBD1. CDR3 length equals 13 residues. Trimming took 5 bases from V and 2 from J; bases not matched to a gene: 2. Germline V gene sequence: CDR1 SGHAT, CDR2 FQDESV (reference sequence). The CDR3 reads CASSRQGNTEAFF. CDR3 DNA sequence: TGTGCCAGCAGCCGACAGGGAAACACTGAAGCTTTCTTT.

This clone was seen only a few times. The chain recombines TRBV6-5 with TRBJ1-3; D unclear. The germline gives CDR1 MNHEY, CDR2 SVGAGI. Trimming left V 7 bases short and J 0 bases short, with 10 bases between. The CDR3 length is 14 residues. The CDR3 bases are TGTGCCAGCACATCAGAGGTCTCTGGAAACACCATATATTTT. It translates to CASTSEVSGNTIYF.

The CDR3 DNA follows: TGTGCCAGCAGCGGGGGGGGAGGGGCGGGCGGCTACACCTTC. This codes for CASSGGGGAGGYTF. The chain carries TRBV7-2 and TRBJ1-2, with D possibly TRBD1 on 5 matching bases. The V gene lost 5 bases and the J gene lost 8 bases, with 18 bases spanning the gap. The germline CDR1 and CDR2 sequences are SGHTA and FQGNSA. CDR3 length: 14 residues.

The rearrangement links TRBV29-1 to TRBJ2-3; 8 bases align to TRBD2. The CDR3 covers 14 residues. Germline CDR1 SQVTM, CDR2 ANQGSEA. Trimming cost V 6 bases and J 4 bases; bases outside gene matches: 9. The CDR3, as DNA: TGCAGCGTGGCGGGGGGCTCGGATGCAGATACGCAGTATTTT. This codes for CSVAGGSDADTQYF.

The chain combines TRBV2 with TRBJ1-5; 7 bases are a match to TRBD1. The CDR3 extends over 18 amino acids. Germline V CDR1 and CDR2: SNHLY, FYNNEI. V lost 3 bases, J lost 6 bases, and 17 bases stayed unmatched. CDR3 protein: CASSEHGTGALGSQPQHF. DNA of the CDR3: TGTGCCAGCAGTGAGCATGGCACAGGGGCCCTAGGAAGTCAGCCCCAGCATTTT.

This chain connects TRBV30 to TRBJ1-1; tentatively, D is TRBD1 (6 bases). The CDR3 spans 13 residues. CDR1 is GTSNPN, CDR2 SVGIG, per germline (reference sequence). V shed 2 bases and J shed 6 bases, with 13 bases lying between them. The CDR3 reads CAWSSEGGAEAFF. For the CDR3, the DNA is TGTGCCTGGAGTTCCGAGGGGGGGGCTGAAGCTTTCTTT.

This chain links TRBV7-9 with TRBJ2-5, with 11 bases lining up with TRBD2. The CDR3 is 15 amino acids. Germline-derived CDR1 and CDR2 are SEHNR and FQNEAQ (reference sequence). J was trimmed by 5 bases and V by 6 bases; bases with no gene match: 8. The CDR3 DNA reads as TGTGCCAGCAGGGATAGCGGGGGGGCCTGGGAGACCCAGTACTTC. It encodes CASRDSGGAWETQYF.

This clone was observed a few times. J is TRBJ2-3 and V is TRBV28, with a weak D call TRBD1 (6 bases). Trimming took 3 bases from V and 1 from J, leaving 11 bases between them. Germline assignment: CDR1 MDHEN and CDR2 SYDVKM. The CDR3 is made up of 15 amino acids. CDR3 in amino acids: CASSFLGAGTDTQYF. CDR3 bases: TGTGCCAGCAGTTTTCTGGGGGCTGGCACAGATACGCAGTATTTT. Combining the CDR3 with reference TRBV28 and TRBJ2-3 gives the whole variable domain DVKVTQSSRYLVKRTGEKVFLECVQDMDHENMFWYRQDPGLGLRLIYFSYDVKMKEKGDIPEGYSVSREKKERFSLILESASTNQTSMYLCASSFLGAGTDTQYFGPGTRLTVL.

The CDR3 sequence is CASSLVTSGGGTYNEQFF. CDR3 nucleotide sequence: TGTGCCAGCAGTTTGGTGACTAGCGGGGGAGGGACCTACAATGAGCAGTTCTTC. J is TRBJ2-1 and V is TRBV27; 12 bases fit TRBD2. Trimming at V came to 3 bases and at J to 2 bases, leaving 8 bases not matched to a gene. The CDR3 extends over 18 amino acids. Germline values: CDR1 MNHEY, CDR2 SMNVEV (reference sequence).

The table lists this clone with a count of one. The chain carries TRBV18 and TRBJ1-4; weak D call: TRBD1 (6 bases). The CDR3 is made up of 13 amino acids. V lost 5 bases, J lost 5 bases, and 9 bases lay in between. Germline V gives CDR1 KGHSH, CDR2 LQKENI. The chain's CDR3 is CASSNRVNEKLFF. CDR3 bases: TGTGCCAGCTCAAACAGGGTGAATGAAAAACTGTTTTTT. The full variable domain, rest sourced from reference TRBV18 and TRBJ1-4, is NAGVMQNPRHLVRRRGQEARLRCSPMKGHSHVYWYRQLPEEGLKFMVYLQKENIIDESGMPKERFSAEFPKEGPSILRIQQVVRGDSAAYFCASSNRVNEKLFFGSGTQLSVL.

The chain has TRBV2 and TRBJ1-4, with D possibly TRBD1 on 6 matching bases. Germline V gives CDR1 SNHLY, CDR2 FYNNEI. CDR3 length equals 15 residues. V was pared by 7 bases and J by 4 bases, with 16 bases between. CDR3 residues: CASKKNTGINEKLFF. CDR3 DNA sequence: TGTGCCAGCAAGAAGAATACAGGGATTAATGAAAAACTGTTTTTT.

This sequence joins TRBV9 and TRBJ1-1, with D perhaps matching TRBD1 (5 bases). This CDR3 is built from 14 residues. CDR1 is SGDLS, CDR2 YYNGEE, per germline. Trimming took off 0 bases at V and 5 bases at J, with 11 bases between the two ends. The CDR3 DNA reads TGTGCCAGCAGCGTAGGGGGCGGGGTTACTGAAGCTTTCTTT. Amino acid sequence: CASSVGGGVTEAFF.

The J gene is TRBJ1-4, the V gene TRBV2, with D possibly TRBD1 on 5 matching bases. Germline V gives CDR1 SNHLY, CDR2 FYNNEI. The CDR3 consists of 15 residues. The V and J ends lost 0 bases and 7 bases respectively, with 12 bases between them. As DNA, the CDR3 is TGTGCCAGCAGTGAAGCTAGGGGCATTAGTGAAAAACTGTTTTTT. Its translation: CASSEARGISEKLFF.

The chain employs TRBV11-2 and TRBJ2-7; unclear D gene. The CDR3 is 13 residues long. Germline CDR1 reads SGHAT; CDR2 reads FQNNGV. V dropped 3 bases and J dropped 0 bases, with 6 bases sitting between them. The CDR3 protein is CASSFGSSYEQYF. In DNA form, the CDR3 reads TGTGCCAGCAGCTTTGGTAGCTCCTACGAGCAGTACTTC.

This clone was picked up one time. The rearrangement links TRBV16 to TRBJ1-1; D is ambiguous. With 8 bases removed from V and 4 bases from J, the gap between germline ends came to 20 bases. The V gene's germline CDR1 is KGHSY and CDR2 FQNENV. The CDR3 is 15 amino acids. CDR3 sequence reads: CASGRGRVGITEAFF. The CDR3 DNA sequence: TGTGCCAGCGGTAGAGGGAGGGTCGGGATCACTGAAGCTTTCTTT. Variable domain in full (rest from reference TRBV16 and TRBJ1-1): GEEVAQTPKHLVRGEGQKAKLYCAPIKGHSYVFWYQQVLKNEFKFLISFQNENVFDETGMPKERFSAKCLPNSPCSLEIQATKLEDSAVYFCASGRGRVGITEAFFGQGTRLTVV.

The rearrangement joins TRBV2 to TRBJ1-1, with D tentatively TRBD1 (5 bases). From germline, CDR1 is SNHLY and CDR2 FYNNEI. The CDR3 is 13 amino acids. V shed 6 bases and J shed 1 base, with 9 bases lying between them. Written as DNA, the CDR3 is TGTGCCAGCAGCCAGGGCGAGAACACTGAAGCTTTCTTT. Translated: CASSQGENTEAFF.

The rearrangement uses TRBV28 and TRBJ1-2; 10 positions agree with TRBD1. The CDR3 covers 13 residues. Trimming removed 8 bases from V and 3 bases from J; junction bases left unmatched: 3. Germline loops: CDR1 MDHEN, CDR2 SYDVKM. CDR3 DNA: TGTGCCAGCGGGACAGGGGTGGACTATGGCTACACCTTC. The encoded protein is CASGTGVDYGYTF.

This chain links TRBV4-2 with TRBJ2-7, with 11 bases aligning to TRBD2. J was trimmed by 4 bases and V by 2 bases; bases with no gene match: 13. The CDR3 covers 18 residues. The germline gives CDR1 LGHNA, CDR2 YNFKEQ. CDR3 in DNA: TGTGCCAGCAGCCAACCTACACGTAGTCTAGCGGGGGGTTACGAGCAGTACTTC. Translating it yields CASSQPTRSLAGGYEQYF.

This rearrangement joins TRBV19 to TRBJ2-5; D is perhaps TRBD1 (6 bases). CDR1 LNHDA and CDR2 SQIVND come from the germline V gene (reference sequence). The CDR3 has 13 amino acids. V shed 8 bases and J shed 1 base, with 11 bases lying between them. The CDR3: CASSGTSQETQYF. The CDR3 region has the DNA TGTGCCAGTTCCGGGACAAGCCAAGAGACCCAGTACTTC.

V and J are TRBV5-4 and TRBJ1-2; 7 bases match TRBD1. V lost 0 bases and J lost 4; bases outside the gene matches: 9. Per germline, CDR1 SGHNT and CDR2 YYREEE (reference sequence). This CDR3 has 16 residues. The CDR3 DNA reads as TGTGCCAGCAGCTTGGCCACGACAGGGCAAATCTATGGCTACACCTTC. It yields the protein CASSLATTGQIYGYTF.

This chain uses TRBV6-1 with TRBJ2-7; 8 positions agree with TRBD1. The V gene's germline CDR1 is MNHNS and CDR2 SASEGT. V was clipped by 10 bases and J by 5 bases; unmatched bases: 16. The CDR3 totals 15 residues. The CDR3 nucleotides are TGTGCCAACCAATCCGGCCGGGACAGGACCCACGAGCAGTACTTC. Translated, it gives CANQSGRDRTHEQYF.

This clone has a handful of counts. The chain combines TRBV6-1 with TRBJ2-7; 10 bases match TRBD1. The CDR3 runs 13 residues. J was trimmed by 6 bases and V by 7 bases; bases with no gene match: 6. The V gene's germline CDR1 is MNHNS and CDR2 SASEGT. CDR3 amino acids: CASIKGQGSEQYF. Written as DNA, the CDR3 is TGTGCCAGCATCAAGGGACAGGGGTCCGAGCAGTACTTC.

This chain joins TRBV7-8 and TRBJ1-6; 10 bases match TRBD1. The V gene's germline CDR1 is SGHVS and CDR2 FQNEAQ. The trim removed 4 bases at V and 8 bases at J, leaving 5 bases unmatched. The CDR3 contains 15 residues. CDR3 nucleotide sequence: TGTGCCAGCAGCTGGGCCGGGACAGGGGATTCACCCCTCCACTTT. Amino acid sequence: CASSWAGTGDSPLHF. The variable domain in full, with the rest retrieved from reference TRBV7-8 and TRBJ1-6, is GAGVSQSPRYKVAKRGQDVALRCDPISGHVSLFWYQQALGQGPEFLTYFQNEAQLDKSGLPSDRFFAERPEGSVSTLKIQRTQQEDSAVYLCASSWAGTGDSPLHFGNGTRLTVT.

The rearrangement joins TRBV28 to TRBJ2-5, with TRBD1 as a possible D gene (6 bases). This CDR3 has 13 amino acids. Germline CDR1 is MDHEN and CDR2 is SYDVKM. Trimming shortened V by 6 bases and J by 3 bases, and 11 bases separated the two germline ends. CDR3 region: CASSTNREETQYF. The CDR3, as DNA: TGTGCCAGCAGCACTAACAGGGAAGAGACCCAGTACTTC.

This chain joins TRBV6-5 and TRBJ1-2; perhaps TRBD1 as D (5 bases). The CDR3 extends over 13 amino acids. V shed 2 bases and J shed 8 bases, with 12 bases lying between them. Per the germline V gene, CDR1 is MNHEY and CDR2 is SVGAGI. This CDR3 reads CASSYVGGSGYTF. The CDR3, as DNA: TGTGCCAGCAGTTACGTGGGGGGGAGCGGCTACACCTTC.